The table lists the clone carrying this TCR beta chain with a few counts. No antigen is known for it. The length of the CDR3 is 13 residues. Germline assignment: CDR1 MNHEY and CDR2 SVGAGI. Trimming stripped 7 bases from V and 0 bases from J, with 9 bases between. This entry belongs to a study of CD8+ T cells in alopecia areata. Findings and caveats of the study: In patients, TCRs were shared less clearly than in mice, and HLA may possibly be involved.

The authors extracted RNA and reverse transcribed it into cDNA as the sequencing template. Assay used: immunoSEQ multiplex PCR; TCRdb lists only in-frame clones, some missing. This sample has 200,000 or so clones, with about 60% found just once. The chain recombines TRBV6-5 with TRBJ1-1; D ambiguous. The origin of this receptor is a human donor with alopecia areata. The sequencing here drew on CD4+ T cells sorted from blood, taken at week 0. In DNA form, the CDR3 reads TGTGCCAGCAATCGGCGCGTGAACACTGAAGCTTTCTTT. Its protein is CASNRRVNTEAFF.